These T cell receptor beta chains were read from a single sample in a study of blood T cell repertoires in COVID-19. The assay was immunoSEQ multiplex PCR, and TCRdb's table has in-frame clones only and misses some. Of about 440,000 clones in the sample, about 91% are singletons; the top ten hold roughly 12%. The sample taken for sequencing was peripheral blood. Every receptor here comes from a woman aged 45-65 years with COVID-19, enrolled during active disease. Both conserved end residues are trimmed from each CDR3. Expanded clones are given a class, and other clones once, few, many or no size at all.

J: TRBJ1-6; size: NA; V: TRBV9; CDR3: ASSPDSNSPLH
J: TRBJ1-2; size: NA; V: TRBV29-1; CDR3: SVGVTGVPREGYT
J: TRBJ2-1; size: once; V: TRBV5-6; CDR3: ASSLGVGGSDNEQF
J: TRBJ1-2; size: NA; V: TRBV19; CDR3: ASSIRGGVPSGYT
J: TRBJ1-5; size: NA; V: TRBV12-3/TRBV12-4; CDR3: ASRGQFNQPQH
J: TRBJ2-7; size: NA; V: TRBV6-5; CDR3: ASSRGGLYTYEQY
J: TRBJ1-1; size: NA; V: TRBV7-5; CDR3: ASSLRGLKAF
J: TRBJ2-1; size: NA; V: TRBV2; CDR3: ASSDKRVAGGSYNEQF
J: TRBJ2-3; size: NA; V: TRBV5-1; CDR3: ASSLRLAGDTDTQY
J: TRBJ2-5; size: once; V: TRBV7-6; CDR3: ASSLGQKFAETQY
J: TRBJ2-7; size: NA; V: TRBV6-6; CDR3: ASSYSGVYEQY
J: TRBJ1-2; size: NA; V: TRBV19; CDR3: ASSIDRGNYGYT
J: TRBJ2-3; size: NA; V: TRBV12-3/TRBV12-4; CDR3: ASSLAGADTQY
J: TRBJ2-3; size: NA; V: TRBV2; CDR3: ASSGLAGTDTQY
J: TRBJ2-3; size: NA; V: TRBV6-5; CDR3: ASSRDSTDTQY
J: TRBJ1-5; size: NA; V: TRBV28; CDR3: ASSRTLGRPQH
J: TRBJ2-6; size: NA; V: TRBV29-1; CDR3: SVAAGQEANVLT
J: TRBJ1-2; size: NA; V: TRBV19; CDR3: ASSIRWDRVYGYT
J: TRBJ2-3; size: NA; V: TRBV4-2; CDR3: ASSQELAGGVDTQY
J: TRBJ2-5; size: NA; V: TRBV7-2; CDR3: ASIQGPSRPETQY
J: TRBJ2-7; size: once; V: TRBV7-3; CDR3: ASSLSQGAIHEQY
J: TRBJ2-3; size: NA; V: TRBV30; CDR3: ATRLKRGGISDTQY